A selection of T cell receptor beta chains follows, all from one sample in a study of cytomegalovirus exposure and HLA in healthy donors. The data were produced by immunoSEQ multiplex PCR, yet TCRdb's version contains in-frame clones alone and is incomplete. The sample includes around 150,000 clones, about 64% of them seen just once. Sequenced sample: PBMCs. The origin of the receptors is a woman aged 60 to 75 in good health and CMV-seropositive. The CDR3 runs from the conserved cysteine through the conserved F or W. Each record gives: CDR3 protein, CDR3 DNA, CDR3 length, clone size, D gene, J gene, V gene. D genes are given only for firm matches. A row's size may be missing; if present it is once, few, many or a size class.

CDR3: CASRGVSPYYGYTF; DNA: TGTGCCAGCAGAGGAGTCAGCCCCTACTATGGCTACACCTTC; length: 14; size: few; D: -; J: TRBJ1-2; V: TRBV27
CDR3: CASSYRGTGQETQYF; DNA: TGTGCCAGCAGTTACCGTGGGACAGGCCAAGAGACCCAGTACTTC; length: 15; size: -; D: TRBD1; J: TRBJ2-5; V: TRBV6-5
CDR3: CASSHPEGVGYGYTF; DNA: TGTGCCAGCAGCCACCCCGAGGGGGTTGGCTATGGCTACACCTTC; length: 15; size: -; D: -; J: TRBJ1-2; V: TRBV7-9
CDR3: CASSREYDRDDYGYTF; DNA: TGCGCCAGCAGCCGAGAATATGACAGGGACGACTATGGCTACACCTTC; length: 16; size: -; D: TRBD1; J: TRBJ1-2; V: TRBV4-3
CDR3: CASLPGQGTDTQYF; DNA: TGTGCCAGCTTGCCGGGACAGGGGACAGATACGCAGTATTTT; length: 14; size: -; D: TRBD1; J: TRBJ2-3; V: TRBV28
CDR3: CASCPDRGSEAFF; DNA: TGTGCCAGTTGTCCGGACAGGGGGTCTGAAGCTTTCTTT; length: 13; size: -; D: TRBD1; J: TRBJ1-1; V: TRBV19
CDR3: CASSDPARTGLYEQYF; DNA: TGTGCCAGCAGTGATCCCGCCCGGACAGGGTTGTACGAGCAGTACTTC; length: 16; size: few; D: TRBD1; J: TRBJ2-7; V: TRBV25-1
CDR3: CASSLNGQAADEQYF; DNA: TGTGCCAGCAGCTTAAACGGCCAAGCGGCCGACGAGCAGTACTTC; length: 15; size: -; D: -; J: TRBJ2-7; V: TRBV7-6
CDR3: CASSQTGGEHEKLFF; DNA: TGTGCCAGCAGCCAGACAGGGGGCGAACATGAAAAACTGTTTTTT; length: 15; size: once; D: TRBD1; J: TRBJ1-4; V: TRBV6-5
CDR3: CASSLGTSGSWGTDTQYF; DNA: TGTGCCAGCAGCTTAGGGACTAGCGGGAGTTGGGGCACAGATACGCAGTATTTT; length: 18; size: -; D: TRBD2; J: TRBJ2-3; V: TRBV7-7
CDR3: CASSQAFSSYNEQFF; DNA: TGCGCCAGCAGCCAAGCCTTCAGCTCCTACAATGAGCAGTTCTTC; length: 15; size: -; D: -; J: TRBJ2-1; V: TRBV4-1
CDR3: CATQGDRAYEQYF; DNA: TGTGCCACCCAGGGGGACAGGGCCTACGAGCAGTACTTC; length: 13; size: -; D: TRBD1; J: TRBJ2-7; V: TRBV28
CDR3: CASSQDWGISNQPQHF; DNA: TGCGCCAGCAGCCAAGATTGGGGCATTAGCAATCAGCCCCAGCATTTT; length: 16; size: -; D: -; J: TRBJ1-5; V: TRBV4-3
CDR3: CASSLAGYGYTF; DNA: TGTGCCAGCAGTTTAGCAGGCTATGGCTACACCTTC; length: 12; size: -; D: -; J: TRBJ1-2; V: TRBV28
CDR3: CASSFSQGATHQPQHF; DNA: TGTGCCAGCAGCTTTTCCCAGGGGGCGACCCATCAGCCCCAGCATTTT; length: 16; size: -; D: TRBD1; J: TRBJ1-5; V: TRBV7-2
CDR3: CASSVGGGLARNNEQFF; DNA: TGTGCCAGCAGCGTAGGAGGGGGACTAGCGCGCAACAATGAGCAGTTCTTC; length: 17; size: few; D: TRBD2; J: TRBJ2-1; V: TRBV9
CDR3: CASFDRPQETQYF; DNA: TGCGCCAGTTTTGACAGACCACAAGAGACCCAGTACTTC; length: 13; size: few; D: -; J: TRBJ2-5; V: TRBV5-1
CDR3: CASSPLLAGLLAEQYF; DNA: TGTGCCAGCAGTCCCCTCCTAGCGGGACTCCTGGCCGAGCAGTACTTC; length: 16; size: few; D: TRBD2; J: TRBJ2-7; V: TRBV28
CDR3: CASSETWEGNYGYTF; DNA: TGTGCCAGCAGTGAAACGTGGGAGGGAAACTATGGCTACACCTTC; length: 15; size: -; D: -; J: TRBJ1-2; V: TRBV2
CDR3: CAWRGTNYNEQFF; DNA: TGTGCCTGGAGGGGGACTAACTACAATGAGCAGTTCTTC; length: 13; size: few; D: TRBD2; J: TRBJ2-1; V: TRBV30
CDR3: CASSFSSGGSHEQYF; DNA: TGTGCCAGCAGTTTCTCGAGTGGGGGGTCCCACGAGCAGTACTTC; length: 15; size: -; D: -; J: TRBJ2-7; V: TRBV28
CDR3: CASSEGVGADTQYF; DNA: TGTGCCAGCAGTGAAGGGGTGGGAGCAGATACGCAGTATTTT; length: 14; size: -; D: -; J: TRBJ2-3; V: TRBV6-1
CDR3: CAIGTSGGNTGELFF; DNA: TGTGCCATCGGGACTAGCGGAGGAAACACCGGGGAGCTGTTTTTT; length: 15; size: -; D: TRBD2; J: TRBJ2-2; V: TRBV28
CDR3: CASRAGLASYEQYF; DNA: TGTGCCAGCAGGGCGGGACTAGCGAGCTACGAGCAGTACTTC; length: 14; size: -; D: TRBD2; J: TRBJ2-7; V: TRBV28
CDR3: CASSQGFGGVGSYEQYF; DNA: TGCGCCAGCAGCCAAGGATTCGGAGGCGTCGGCTCCTACGAGCAGTACTTC; length: 17; size: -; D: -; J: TRBJ2-7; V: TRBV4-1
CDR3: CASSLEGRQGLNYGYTF; DNA: TGTGCCAGCAGCCTCGAAGGGAGACAGGGGCTAAACTATGGCTACACCTTC; length: 17; size: -; D: TRBD1; J: TRBJ1-2; V: TRBV25-1
CDR3: CASSLTEGHEQFF; DNA: TGTGCCAGCAGCCTTACGGAGGGGCATGAGCAGTTCTTC; length: 13; size: -; D: -; J: TRBJ2-1; V: TRBV5-4